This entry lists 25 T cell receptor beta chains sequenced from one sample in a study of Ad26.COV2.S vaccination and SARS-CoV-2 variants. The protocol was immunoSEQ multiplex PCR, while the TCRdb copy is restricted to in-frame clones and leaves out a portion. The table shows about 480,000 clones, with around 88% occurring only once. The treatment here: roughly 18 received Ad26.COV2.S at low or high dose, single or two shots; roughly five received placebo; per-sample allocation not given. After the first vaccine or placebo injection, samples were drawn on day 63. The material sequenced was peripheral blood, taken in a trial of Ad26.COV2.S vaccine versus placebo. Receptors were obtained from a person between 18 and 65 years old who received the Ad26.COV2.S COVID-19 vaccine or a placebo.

CDR3 nucleotides: TGTGCCAGCAGACGGACAGGTCCTACCTACGAGCAGTACTTC. Its translation: CASRRTGPTYEQYF. The V gene is TRBV6-4, the J gene TRBJ2-7; 7 bases line up with TRBD1. Per the germline V gene, CDR1 is MRHNA and CDR2 is SNTAGT. The V gene end was trimmed by 6 bases and the J gene end by 2 bases; junction bases not matched to a gene: 7. CDR3 length: 14 residues.

The CDR3 bases are TGTGCCAGTAGTAAGAGGACAGAAAAAGCTTTCTTT. It is translated as CASSKRTEKAFF. The chain has TRBV19 and TRBJ1-1; a possible D gene is TRBD1 (6 bases). V dropped 4 bases and J dropped 9 bases, with 12 bases sitting between them. The germline V gene has CDR1 LNHDA and CDR2 SQIVND (reference sequence). The CDR3 sequence is 12 residues long.

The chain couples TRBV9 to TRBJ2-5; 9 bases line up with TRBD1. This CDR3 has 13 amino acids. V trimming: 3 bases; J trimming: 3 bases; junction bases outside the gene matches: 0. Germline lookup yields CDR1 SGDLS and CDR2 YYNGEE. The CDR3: CASSGTGEETQYF. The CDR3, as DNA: TGTGCCAGCAGCGGGACAGGGGAAGAGACCCAGTACTTC.

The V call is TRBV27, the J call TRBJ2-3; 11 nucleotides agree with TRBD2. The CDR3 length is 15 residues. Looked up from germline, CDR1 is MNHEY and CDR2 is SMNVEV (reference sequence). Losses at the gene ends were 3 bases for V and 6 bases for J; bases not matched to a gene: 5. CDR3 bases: TGTGCCAGCAGTTTGGCGGCTAGCGGGAGGGATACGCAGTATTTT. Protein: CASSLAASGRDTQYF.

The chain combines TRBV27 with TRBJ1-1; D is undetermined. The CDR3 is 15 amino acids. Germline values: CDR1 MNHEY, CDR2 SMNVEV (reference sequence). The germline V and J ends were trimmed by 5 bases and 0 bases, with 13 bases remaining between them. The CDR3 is CASSRIVTMNTEAFF. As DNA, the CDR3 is TGTGCCAGCAGTCGGATTGTGACAATGAACACTGAAGCTTTCTTT.

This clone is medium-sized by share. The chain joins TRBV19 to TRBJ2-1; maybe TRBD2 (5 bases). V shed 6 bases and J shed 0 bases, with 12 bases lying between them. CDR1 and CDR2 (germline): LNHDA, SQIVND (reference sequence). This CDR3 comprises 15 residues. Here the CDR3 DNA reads TGTGCCAGTAGGGGGAGTCAAAGCTCCTACAATGAGCAGTTCTTC. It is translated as CASRGSQSSYNEQFF.

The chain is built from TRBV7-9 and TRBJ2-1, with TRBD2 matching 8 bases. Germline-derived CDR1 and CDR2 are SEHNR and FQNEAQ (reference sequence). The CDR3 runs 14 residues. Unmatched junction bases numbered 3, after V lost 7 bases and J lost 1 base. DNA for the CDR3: TGTGCCAGCACCAGCGGGAGTTCCTACAATGAGCAGTTCTTC. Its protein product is CASTSGSSYNEQFF.

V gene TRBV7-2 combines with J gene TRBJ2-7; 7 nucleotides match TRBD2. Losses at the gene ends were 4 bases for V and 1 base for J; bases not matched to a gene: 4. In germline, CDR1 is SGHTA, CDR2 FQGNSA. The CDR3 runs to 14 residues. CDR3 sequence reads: CASSSGTNSYEQYF. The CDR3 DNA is TGTGCCAGCAGCTCCGGGACTAATTCCTACGAGCAGTACTTC.

The CDR3 loop reads CATSRDKSIYSYEQYF. As DNA, the CDR3 is TGTGCCACCAGCAGAGATAAGTCGATCTACTCCTACGAGCAGTACTTC. V is TRBV15 and J is TRBJ2-7; no reliable D call. CDR1 is LNHNV, CDR2 YYDKDF, per germline (reference sequence). The CDR3 runs 16 residues. Deletions cut 0 bases from V and 0 bases from J, with 12 bases between.

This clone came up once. The CDR3 DNA is TGCGCCAGCAGTGAGTCGGGACTCCTAGTCGAGCAGTACTTC. This gives the protein CASSESGLLVEQYF. This rearrangement joins TRBV10-1 to TRBJ2-7; maybe TRBD2 (6 bases). V was clipped by 0 bases and J by 6 bases, with 12 bases between them. The CDR3 loop spans 14 amino acids. In germline, CDR1 is WNHNN, CDR2 SYGVQD (reference sequence).

As DNA, the CDR3 is TGCGCCAGCAGCTTGACAGGCGAAACCTACGAGCAGTACTTC. Translated: CASSLTGETYEQYF. The chain is built from TRBV5-1 and TRBJ2-7, with D tentatively TRBD1 (5 bases). The CDR3 loop spans 14 amino acids. Trimming cost V 1 base and J 2 bases, with 10 bases left between them. The germline V gene encodes CDR1 SGHRS and CDR2 YFSETQ.

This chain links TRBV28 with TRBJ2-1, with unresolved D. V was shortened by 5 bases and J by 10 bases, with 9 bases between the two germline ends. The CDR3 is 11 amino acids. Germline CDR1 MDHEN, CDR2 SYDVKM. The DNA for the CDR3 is TGTGCCAGCAGTACCGGAGCCGAGCAGTTCTTC. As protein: CASSTGAEQFF.

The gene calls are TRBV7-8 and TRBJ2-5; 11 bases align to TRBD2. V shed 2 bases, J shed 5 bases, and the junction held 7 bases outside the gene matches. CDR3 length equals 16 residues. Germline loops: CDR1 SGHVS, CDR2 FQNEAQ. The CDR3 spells CASSLKRLAGSETQYF. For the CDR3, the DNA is TGTGCCAGCAGCTTAAAAAGACTAGCGGGATCTGAGACCCAGTACTTC. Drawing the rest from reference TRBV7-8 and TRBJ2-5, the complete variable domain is GAGVSQSPRYKVAKRGQDVALRCDPISGHVSLFWYQQALGQGPEFLTYFQNEAQLDKSGLPSDRFFAERPEGSVSTLKIQRTQQEDSAVYLCASSLKRLAGSETQYFGPGTRLLVL.

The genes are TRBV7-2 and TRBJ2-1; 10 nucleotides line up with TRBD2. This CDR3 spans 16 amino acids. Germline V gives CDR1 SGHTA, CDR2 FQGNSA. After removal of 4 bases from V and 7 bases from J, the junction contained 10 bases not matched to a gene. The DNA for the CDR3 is TGTGCCAGCAGCTCGAGCGGGAGGGCCTTAATTAATGAGCAGTTCTTC. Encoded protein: CASSSSGRALINEQFF.

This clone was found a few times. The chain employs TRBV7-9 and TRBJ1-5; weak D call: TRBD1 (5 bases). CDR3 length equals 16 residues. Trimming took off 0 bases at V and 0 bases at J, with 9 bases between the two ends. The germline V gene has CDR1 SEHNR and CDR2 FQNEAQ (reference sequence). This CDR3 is CASSLAAGNSNQPQHF. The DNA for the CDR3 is TGTGCCAGCAGCTTAGCTGCAGGGAATAGCAATCAGCCCCAGCATTTT. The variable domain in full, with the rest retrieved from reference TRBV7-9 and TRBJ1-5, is DTGVSQNPRHKITKRGQNVTFRCDPISEHNRLYWYRQTLGQGPEFLTYFQNEAQLEKSRLLSDRFSAERPKGSFSTLEIQRTEQGDSAMYLCASSLAAGNSNQPQHFGDGTRLSIL.

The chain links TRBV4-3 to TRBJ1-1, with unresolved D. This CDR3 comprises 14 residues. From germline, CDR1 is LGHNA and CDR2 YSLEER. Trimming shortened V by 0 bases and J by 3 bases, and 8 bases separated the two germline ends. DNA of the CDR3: TGCGCCAGCAGCCAAGAACAACAGTACACTGAAGCTTTCTTT. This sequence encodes CASSQEQQYTEAFF.

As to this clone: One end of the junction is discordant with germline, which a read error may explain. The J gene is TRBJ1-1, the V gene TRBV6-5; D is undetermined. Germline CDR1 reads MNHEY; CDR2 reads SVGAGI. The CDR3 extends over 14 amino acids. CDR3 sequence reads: CASHRRSSNPEAFF. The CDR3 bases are TGTGCCAGCCATAGAAGGTCCTCGAACCCTGAAGCTTTCTTT.

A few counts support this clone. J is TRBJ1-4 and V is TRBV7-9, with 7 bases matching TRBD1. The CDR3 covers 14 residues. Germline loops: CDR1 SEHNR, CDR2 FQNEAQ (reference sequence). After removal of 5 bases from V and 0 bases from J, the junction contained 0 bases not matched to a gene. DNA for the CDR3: TGTGCCAGCAGCGACAGGGCAACTAATGAAAAACTGTTTTTT. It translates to CASSDRATNEKLFF.

CDR3 residues: CASSQDSRTIGNTIYF. CDR3 nucleotide sequence: TGTGCCAGCAGCCAAGATAGTAGAACGATCGGAAACACCATATATTTT. This rearrangement joins TRBV4-2 to TRBJ1-3; no reliable D call. V was pared by 0 bases and J by 4 bases, with 13 bases between. The CDR3 length is 16 residues. Germline assignment: CDR1 LGHNA and CDR2 YNFKEQ.

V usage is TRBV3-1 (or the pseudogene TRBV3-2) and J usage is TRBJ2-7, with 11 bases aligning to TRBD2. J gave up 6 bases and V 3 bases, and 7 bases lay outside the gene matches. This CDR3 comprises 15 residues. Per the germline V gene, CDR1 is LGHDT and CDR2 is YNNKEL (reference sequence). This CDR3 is CASSQEALAGGEQYF. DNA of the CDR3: TGTGCCAGCAGCCAGGAGGCCCTAGCGGGAGGCGAGCAGTACTTC.

The CDR3 reads CSVAGTAEGGTGELFF. CDR3 in DNA: TGCAGCGTCGCCGGGACAGCTGAGGGGGGCACCGGGGAGCTGTTTTTT. The chain recombines TRBV29-1 with TRBJ2-2; weak D call: TRBD1 (7 bases). The CDR3 is made up of 16 amino acids. Trimming pared 6 bases from V and 4 bases from J, leaving 21 bases between. CDR1 SQVTM and CDR2 ANQGSEA come from the germline V gene.

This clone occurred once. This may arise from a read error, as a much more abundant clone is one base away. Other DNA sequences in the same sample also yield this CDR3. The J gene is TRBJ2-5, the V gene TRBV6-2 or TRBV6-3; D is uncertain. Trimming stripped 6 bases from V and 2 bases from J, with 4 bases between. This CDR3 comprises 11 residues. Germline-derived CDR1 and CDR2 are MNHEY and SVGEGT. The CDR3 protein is CASSPQETQYF. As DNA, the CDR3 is TGTGCCAGCAGCCCACAAGAGACCCAGTACTTC.

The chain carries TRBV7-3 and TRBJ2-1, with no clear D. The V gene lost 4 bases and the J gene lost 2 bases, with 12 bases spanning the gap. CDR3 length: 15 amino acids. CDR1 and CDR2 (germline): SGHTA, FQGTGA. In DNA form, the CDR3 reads TGTGCCAGCAGCTACTATGACGGCCCCTACAATGAGCAGTTCTTC. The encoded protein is CASSYYDGPYNEQFF. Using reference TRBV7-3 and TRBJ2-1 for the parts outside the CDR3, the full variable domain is GAGVSQTPSNKVTEKGKYVELRCDPISGHTALYWYRQSLGQGPEFLIYFQGTGAADDSGLPNDRFFAVRPEGSVSTLKIQRTERGDSAVYLCASSYYDGPYNEQFFGPGTRLTVL.

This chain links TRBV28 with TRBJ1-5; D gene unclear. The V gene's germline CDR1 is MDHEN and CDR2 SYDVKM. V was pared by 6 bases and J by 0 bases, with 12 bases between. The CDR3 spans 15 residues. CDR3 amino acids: CASSLGGFSNQPQHF. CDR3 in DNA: TGTGCCAGCAGCCTAGGTGGGTTTAGCAATCAGCCCCAGCATTTT.

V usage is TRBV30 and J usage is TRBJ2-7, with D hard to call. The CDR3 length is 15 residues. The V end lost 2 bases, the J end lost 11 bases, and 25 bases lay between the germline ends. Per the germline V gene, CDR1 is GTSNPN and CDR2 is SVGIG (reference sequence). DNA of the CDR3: TGTGCCTGGAGTCCGCGAACCTTATTGGTTCAGGCGGAGTACTTC. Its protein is CAWSPRTLLVQAEYF.